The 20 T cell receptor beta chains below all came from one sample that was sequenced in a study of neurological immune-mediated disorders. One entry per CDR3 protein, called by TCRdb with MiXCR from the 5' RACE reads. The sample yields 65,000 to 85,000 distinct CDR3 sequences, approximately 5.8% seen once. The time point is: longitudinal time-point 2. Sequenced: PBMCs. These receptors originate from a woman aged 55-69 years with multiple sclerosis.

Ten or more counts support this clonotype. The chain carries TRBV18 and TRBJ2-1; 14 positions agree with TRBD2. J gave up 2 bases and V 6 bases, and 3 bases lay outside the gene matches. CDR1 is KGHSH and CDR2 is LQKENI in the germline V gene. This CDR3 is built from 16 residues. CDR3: CASSPGLAGAYNEQFF. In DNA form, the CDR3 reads TGTGCCAGCTCGCCGGGACTAGCGGGGGCCTACAATGAGCAGTTCTTC.

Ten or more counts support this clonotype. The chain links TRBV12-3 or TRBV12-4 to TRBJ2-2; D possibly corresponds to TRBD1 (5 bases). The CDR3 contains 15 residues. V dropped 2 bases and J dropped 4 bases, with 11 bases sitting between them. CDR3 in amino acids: CASSLLGQVTGELFF. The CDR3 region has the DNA TGTGCCAGCAGTTTATTGGGGCAGGTCACCGGGGAGCTGTTTTTT.

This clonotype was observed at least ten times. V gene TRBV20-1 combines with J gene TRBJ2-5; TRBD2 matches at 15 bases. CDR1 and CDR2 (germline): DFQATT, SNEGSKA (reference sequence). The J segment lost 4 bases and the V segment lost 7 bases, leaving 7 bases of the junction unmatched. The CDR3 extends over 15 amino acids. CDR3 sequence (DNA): TGCAGTGGGACTAGCGGGGGGGCAGTGGTAGAGACCCAGTACTTC. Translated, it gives CSGTSGGAVVETQYF.

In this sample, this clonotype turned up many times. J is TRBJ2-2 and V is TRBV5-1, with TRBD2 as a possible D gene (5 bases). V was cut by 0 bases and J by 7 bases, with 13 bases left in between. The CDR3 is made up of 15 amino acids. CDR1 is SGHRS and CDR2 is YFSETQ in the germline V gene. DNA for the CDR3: TGCGCCAGCAGCTTGGCGACTACTTTTGACGGGGAGCTGTTTTTT. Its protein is CASSLATTFDGELFF.

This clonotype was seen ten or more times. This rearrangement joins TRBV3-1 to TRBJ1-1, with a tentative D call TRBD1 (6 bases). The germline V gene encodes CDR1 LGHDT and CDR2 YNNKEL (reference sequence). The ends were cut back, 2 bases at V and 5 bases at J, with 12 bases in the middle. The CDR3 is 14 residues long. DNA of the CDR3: TGTGCCAGCAGCCAACACAGGGAGGGAACTGAAGCTTTCTTT. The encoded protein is CASSQHREGTEAFF.

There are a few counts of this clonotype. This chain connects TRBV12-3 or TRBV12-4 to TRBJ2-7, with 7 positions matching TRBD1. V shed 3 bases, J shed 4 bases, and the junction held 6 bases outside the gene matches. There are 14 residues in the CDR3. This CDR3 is CASSLVRGSYEQYF. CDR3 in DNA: TGTGCCAGCAGTTTGGTCAGGGGGTCGTACGAGCAGTACTTC.

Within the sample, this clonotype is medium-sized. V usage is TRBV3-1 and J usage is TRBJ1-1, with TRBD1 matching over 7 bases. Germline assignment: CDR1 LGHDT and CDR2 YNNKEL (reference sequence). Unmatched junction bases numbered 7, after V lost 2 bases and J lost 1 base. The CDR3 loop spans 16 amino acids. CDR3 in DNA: TGTGCCAGCAGCCAACCCGACAGGGTCCCGAACACTGAAGCTTTCTTT. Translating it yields CASSQPDRVPNTEAFF.

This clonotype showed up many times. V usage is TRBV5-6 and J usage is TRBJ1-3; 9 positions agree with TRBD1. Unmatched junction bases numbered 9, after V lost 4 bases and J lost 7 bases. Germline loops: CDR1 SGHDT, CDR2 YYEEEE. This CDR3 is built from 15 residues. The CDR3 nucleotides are TGTGCCAGCAGCAACCGGGACAGGGTTGTGAACACCATATATTTT. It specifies CASSNRDRVVNTIYF. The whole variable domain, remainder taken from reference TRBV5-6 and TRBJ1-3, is DAGVTQSPTHLIKTRGQQVTLRCSPKSGHDTVSWYQQALGQGPQFIFQYYEEEERQRGNFPDRFSGHQFPNYSSELNVNALLLGDSALYLCASSNRDRVVNTIYFGEGSWLTVV.

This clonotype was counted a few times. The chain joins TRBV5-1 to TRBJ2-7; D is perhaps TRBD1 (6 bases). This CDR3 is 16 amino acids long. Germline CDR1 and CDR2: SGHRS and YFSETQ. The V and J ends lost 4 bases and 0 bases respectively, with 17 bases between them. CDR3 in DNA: TGCGCCAGCAGCCCGGGACACCGACTTGGCTCCTACGAGCAGTACTTC. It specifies CASSPGHRLGSYEQYF.

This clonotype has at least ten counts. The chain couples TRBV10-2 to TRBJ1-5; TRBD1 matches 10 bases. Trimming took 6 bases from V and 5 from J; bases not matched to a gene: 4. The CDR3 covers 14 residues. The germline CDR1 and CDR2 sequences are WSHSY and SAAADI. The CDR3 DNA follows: TGCGCCAGCAGATATGGACAGGGGGATCAGCCCCAGCATTTT. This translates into CASRYGQGDQPQHF.

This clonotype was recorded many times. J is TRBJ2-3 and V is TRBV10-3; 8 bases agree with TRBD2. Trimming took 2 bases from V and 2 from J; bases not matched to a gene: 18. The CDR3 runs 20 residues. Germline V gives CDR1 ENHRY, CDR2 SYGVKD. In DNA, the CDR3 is TGTGCCATCAGTGAGAGACAGGACCCCTTAGCGGGGCGATCCACAGATACGCAGTATTTT. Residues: CAISERQDPLAGRSTDTQYF.

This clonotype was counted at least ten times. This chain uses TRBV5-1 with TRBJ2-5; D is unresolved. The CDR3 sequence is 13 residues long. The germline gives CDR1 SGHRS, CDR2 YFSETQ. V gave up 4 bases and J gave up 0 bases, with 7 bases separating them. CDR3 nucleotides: TGCGCCAGCAGCGGGATCTACCAAGAGACCCAGTACTTC. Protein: CASSGIYQETQYF.

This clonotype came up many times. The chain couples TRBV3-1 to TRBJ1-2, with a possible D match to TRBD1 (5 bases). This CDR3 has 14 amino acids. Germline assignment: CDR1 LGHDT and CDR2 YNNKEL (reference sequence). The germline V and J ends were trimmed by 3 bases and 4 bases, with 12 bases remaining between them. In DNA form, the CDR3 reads TGTGCCAGCAGCCAGGGTAGGGGATCCTATGGCTACACCTTC. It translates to CASSQGRGSYGYTF.

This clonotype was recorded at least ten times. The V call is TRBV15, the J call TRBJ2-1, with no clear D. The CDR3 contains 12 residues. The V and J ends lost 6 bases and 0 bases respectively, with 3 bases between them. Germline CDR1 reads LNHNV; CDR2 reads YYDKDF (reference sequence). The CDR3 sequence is CATRSSYNEQFF. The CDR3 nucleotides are TGTGCCACCAGGAGCTCCTACAATGAGCAGTTCTTC.

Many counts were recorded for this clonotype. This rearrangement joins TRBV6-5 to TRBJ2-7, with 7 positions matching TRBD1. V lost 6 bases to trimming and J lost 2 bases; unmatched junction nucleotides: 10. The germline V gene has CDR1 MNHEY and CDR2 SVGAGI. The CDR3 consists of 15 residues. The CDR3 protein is CASRSGTDFPYEQYF. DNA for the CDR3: TGTGCCAGCAGATCCGGGACAGATTTTCCCTACGAGCAGTACTTC.

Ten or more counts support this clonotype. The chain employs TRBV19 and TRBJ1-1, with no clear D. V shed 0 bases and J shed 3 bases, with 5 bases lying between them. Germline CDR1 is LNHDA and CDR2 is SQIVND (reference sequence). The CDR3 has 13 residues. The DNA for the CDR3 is TGTGCCAGTAGTATAGAACGATACACTGAAGCTTTCTTT. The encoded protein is CASSIERYTEAFF.

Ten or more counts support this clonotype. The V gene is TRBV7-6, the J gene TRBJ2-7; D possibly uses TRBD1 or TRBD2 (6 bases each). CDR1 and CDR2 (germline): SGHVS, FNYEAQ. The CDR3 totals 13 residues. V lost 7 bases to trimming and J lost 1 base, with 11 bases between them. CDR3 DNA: TGTGCCAGCAAAAGGGGGGAATCCTACGAGCAGTACTTC. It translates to CASKRGESYEQYF. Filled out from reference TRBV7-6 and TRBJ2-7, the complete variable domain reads GAGVSQSPRYKVTKRGQDVALRCDPISGHVSLYWYRQALGQGPEFLTYFNYEAQQDKSGLPNDRFSAERPEGSISTLTIQRTEQRDSAMYRCASKRGESYEQYFGPGTRLTVT.

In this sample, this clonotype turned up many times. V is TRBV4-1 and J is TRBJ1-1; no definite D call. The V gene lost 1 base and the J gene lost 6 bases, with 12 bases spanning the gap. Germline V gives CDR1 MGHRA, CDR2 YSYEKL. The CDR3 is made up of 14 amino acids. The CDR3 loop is CASSQAPWSAEAFF. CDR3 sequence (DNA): TGCGCCAGCAGCCAAGCCCCCTGGAGCGCTGAAGCTTTCTTT.

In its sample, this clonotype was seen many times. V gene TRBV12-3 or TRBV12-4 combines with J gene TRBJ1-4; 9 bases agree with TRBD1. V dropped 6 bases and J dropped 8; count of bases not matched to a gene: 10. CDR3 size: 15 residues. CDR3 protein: CASRSSGTGREKLFF. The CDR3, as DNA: TGTGCCAGCAGATCGAGTGGGACAGGGCGGGAAAAACTGTTTTTT.

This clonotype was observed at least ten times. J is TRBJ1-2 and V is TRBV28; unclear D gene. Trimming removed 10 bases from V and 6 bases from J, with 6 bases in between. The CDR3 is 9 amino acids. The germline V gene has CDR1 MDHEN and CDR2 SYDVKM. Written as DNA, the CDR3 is TGTGCCACGGGCGATGGCTACACCTTC. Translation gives CATGDGYTF.